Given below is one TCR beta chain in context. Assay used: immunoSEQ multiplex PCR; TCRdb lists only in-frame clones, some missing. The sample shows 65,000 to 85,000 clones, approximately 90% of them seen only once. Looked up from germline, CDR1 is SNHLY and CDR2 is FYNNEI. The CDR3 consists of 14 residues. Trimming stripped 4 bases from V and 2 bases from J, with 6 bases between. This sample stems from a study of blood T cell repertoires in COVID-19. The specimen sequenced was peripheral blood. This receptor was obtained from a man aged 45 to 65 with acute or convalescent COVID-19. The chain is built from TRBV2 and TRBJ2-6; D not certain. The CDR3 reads CASSVRAGANVLTF. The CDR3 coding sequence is TGTGCCAGCAGTGTTCGGGCTGGGGCCAACGTCCTGACTTTC.